These 8 T cell receptor beta chains originate from one sample sequenced in a study of CD8 T cells in ankylosing spondylitis. Study-wide results and caveats: Blood of patients with ankylosing spondylitis appeared to be characterized by a TCR beta motif of eight or nine highly homologous variants.

MiXCR, applied by TCRdb to the 5' RACE reads, yields one record per CDR3 protein. The repertoire has about 480,000 distinct CDR3 sequences, about a sixth of them found once; the top ten carry approximately 0.93%. These receptors' targets are unknown. Sequencing input: blood, either unsorted or a sorted T cell fraction (not recorded which). The source of these receptors is a male donor with ankylosing spondylitis.

This clonotype was found a few times. This chain joins TRBV5-8 and TRBJ2-3, with unresolved D. The CDR3 is 10 amino acids. The ends were cut back, 6 bases at V and 7 bases at J, with 6 bases in the middle. Germline V lookup: CDR1 SGHTS, CDR2 YDEGEE. The CDR3 coding sequence is TGTGCCAGCATAGGGTATACGCAGTATTTT. Translating it yields CASIGYTQYF.

This clonotype was detected a few times. This chain links TRBV9 with TRBJ2-1; 10 bases are a match to TRBD2. Germline V gives CDR1 SGDLS, CDR2 YYNGEE. V lost 0 bases and J lost 6; bases outside the gene matches: 6. There are 16 residues in the CDR3. Written as DNA, the CDR3 is TGTGCCAGCAGCGTAGGGCTAGCGGGAGATTCCAATGAGCAGTTCTTC. Protein: CASSVGLAGDSNEQFF.

Comments on this clonotype: A read error may produce the germline difference seen at one junction end. This chain joins TRBV9 and TRBJ1-5; D not certain. CDR1 and CDR2 (germline): SGDLS, YYNGEE. The CDR3 is 17 amino acids. The CDR3 coding sequence is TGTGCCAGCAGCGGCTCCTTACCCGGGTCTAGCTATCAGCCCCAGCATTTT. Encoded protein: CASSGSLPGSSYQPQHF.

The sample holds a few counts of this clonotype. The chain couples TRBV6-2 or TRBV6-3 to TRBJ1-2; 8 nucleotides line up with TRBD1. V was clipped by 6 bases and J by 0 bases; unmatched bases: 6. CDR3 length equals 15 residues. The germline V gene encodes CDR1 MNHEY and CDR2 SVGEGT. In DNA, the CDR3 is TGTGCCAGCAGGGCCCAGGGACAGGCTAACTATGGCTACACCTTC. This sequence encodes CASRAQGQANYGYTF.

The rearrangement links TRBV18 to TRBJ1-2; TRBD1 matches at 9 bases. The CDR3 spans 13 residues. The trim removed 2 bases at V and 8 bases at J, leaving 3 bases unmatched. Germline V gives CDR1 KGHSH, CDR2 LQKENI. The CDR3 nucleotides read TGTGCCAGCTCACCAACAGGGGGCCAGGGCTACACCTTC. Protein product: CASSPTGGQGYTF.

The chain uses TRBV5-1 and TRBJ1-1, with 8 bases that match TRBD1. Germline CDR1 and CDR2: SGHRS and YFSETQ. This CDR3 has 17 residues. The J segment lost 4 bases and the V segment lost 4 bases, leaving 15 bases of the junction unmatched. CDR3 amino acids: CASSRGQGTLGITEAFF. DNA of the CDR3: TGCGCCAGCAGCCGTGGACAGGGCACCCTAGGGATCACTGAAGCTTTCTTT.

This clonotype was counted a few times. The rearrangement links TRBV24-1 to TRBJ2-5; TRBD2 aligns across 8 bases. This CDR3 contains 14 residues. The V segment lost 5 bases and the J segment 5 bases; nucleotides outside the gene matches: 6. Germline V gene data show CDR1 as KGHDR and CDR2 as SFDVKD. The CDR3 region has the DNA TGTGCCACCAGTGCCCCCGGACTAGCTGAGACCCAGTACTTC. Translating it yields CATSAPGLAETQYF.

This chain uses TRBV6-2 or TRBV6-3 with TRBJ2-1, with D maybe TRBD2 (6 bases). This CDR3 region has 15 residues. V gave up 7 bases and J gave up 6 bases, with 19 bases separating them. CDR1 is MNHEY and CDR2 is SVGEGT in the germline V gene. As DNA, the CDR3 is TGTGCCAGCAAGGACGGAGGGACCCTTCGCAATGAGCAGTTCTTC. This encodes CASKDGGTLRNEQFF.